The T cell receptor (beta chain) described here comes from a study of control samples from healthy donors and cancer patients. Trimming removed 4 bases at V and 12 bases at J, with 11 bases between. Germline loops: CDR1 KGHDR, CDR2 SFDVKD. The CDR3 length is 12 residues. Repertoires were generated with immunoSEQ multiplex PCR, while TCRdb's copy carries only in-frame clones and drops some. The sample yields 120,000 or so clones, approximately 87% seen once. The chain combines TRBV24-1 with TRBJ1-4; D possibly corresponds to TRBD1 (5 bases). Sequenced material: blood. The TCR comes from a man aged 60 to 69 in good health. CDR3 sequence: CATSDSTTELFF. The DNA for the CDR3 is TGTGCCACCAGTGACTCAACGACAGAACTGTTTTTT.